This TCR beta chain was captured by sequencing in a study of early T cells in non-severe SARS-CoV-2 infection. Study-level background: From unsorted whole blood, bulk RNA was sequenced, and the chains remained unpaired. The study, taken as a whole, reports: The matching step, a VDJdb search, favored anti-spike CD8 responses and missed private and CD4 specificities.

Germline loops: CDR1 SEHNR, CDR2 FQNEAQ (reference sequence). The CDR3 runs 16 residues. Trimming shortened V by 5 bases and J by 6 bases, and 19 bases separated the two germline ends. The TCR library protocol attached unique molecular identifiers to the individual cDNA molecules. In TCRdb, the 5' RACE reads were re-called with MiXCR into one record per CDR3 protein. The repertoire holds roughly 61,000 distinct CDR3 sequences, with roughly a tenth as singletons. This clonotype was detected many times. Its antigen is not known. The origin of this receptor is an adult who was a healthcare worker with PCR-confirmed SARS-CoV-2 infection or an uninfected control (not recorded which). This chain joins TRBV7-9 and TRBJ2-2; a weak D match, TRBD1 (6 bases). Sequenced material: whole blood. The CDR3 DNA reads as TGTGCCAGCAGCCATAAACTACAGGGTGTTGCCGGGGAGCTGTTTTTT. Translated, it gives CASSHKLQGVAGELFF.